This TCR beta chain is from a study of shared clonotypes between healthy human individuals. This clone was observed once. Several immunoSEQ plates received, in even portions, the genomic DNA of each subset. The table came from immunoSEQ multiplex PCR; TCRdb's copy has only in-frame clones and leaves some out. The sample carries some 1,100,000 clones, about four fifths recorded once. CD4+ cells were split into CD45RA+ naive and CD45RA-negative memory subsets. Germline V gene lookup returns CDR1 SGHVS and CDR2 FQNEAQ. V lost 4 bases, J lost 4 bases, and 5 bases stayed unmatched. The CDR3 contains 15 residues.

The sample was memory CD4+ T cells from PBMCs. Stated subset: CD45RA-negative fraction. The chain is built from TRBV7-8 and TRBJ2-7; 12 bases are shared with TRBD2. This receptor was obtained from a man between 18 and 29 years old in good health. Some clones in this sample may be carry-over from other donors' samples. DNA of the CDR3: TGTGCCAGCAGCTCAAACCTAGCGGGAGGGTACGAGCAGTACTTC. Residues: CASSSNLAGGYEQYF.